The 19 T cell receptor beta chains in this list originate from one sample, sequenced in a study of blood T cells in healthy people across ages. Using a J-beta primer mix together with a sample-barcoded 5' primer, a second PCR was run for about 6 to 12 cycles. Each CDR3 protein gets one entry after TCRdb re-called the 5' RACE reads with MiXCR. The sample includes about 570,000 distinct CDR3 sequences, approximately 27% of them seen just once. The sample was blood. The source is a woman in her sixties or seventies in good health.

This clonotype was recorded many times. V usage is TRBV7-3 and J usage is TRBJ2-3; D possibly matches TRBD1 or TRBD2 (5 bases each). CDR1 is SGHTA and CDR2 is FQGTGA in the germline V gene. V was clipped by 4 bases and J by 4 bases, with 15 bases between them. This CDR3 region has 15 residues. CDR3 nucleotide sequence: TGTGCCAGCAGCTCGACCGGGGCAAACGCAGATACGCAGTATTTT. As protein: CASSSTGANADTQYF. The whole variable domain, remainder taken from reference TRBV7-3 and TRBJ2-3, is GAGVSQTPSNKVTEKGKYVELRCDPISGHTALYWYRQSLGQGPEFLIYFQGTGAADDSGLPNDRFFAVRPEGSVSTLKIQRTERGDSAVYLCASSSTGANADTQYFGPGTRLTVL.

This clonotype came up a few times. The chain is built from TRBV7-3 and TRBJ1-6, with 9 bases identical to TRBD1. CDR1 SGHTA and CDR2 FQGTGA come from the germline V gene. The CDR3 is made up of 14 amino acids. V dropped 5 bases and J dropped 9; count of bases not matched to a gene: 5. In nucleotides, the CDR3 is TGTGCCAGCAGCGCGGACAGGGGAAGTTCACCCCTCCACTTT. Translated: CASSADRGSSPLHF.

The J gene is TRBJ1-5, the V gene TRBV6-1, with D perhaps TRBD1 (5 bases). Between the trimmed V and J ends, which lost 6 bases and 3 bases, there was a span of 12 bases. CDR1 is MNHNS, CDR2 SASEGT, per germline. CDR3 size: 14 residues. CDR3 residues: CASSKGLLNQPQHF. Written as DNA, the CDR3 is TGTGCCAGCAGCAAGGGACTGCTCAATCAGCCCCAGCATTTT.

This clonotype was detected a few times. The chain has TRBV4-2 and TRBJ1-5, with 7 positions matching TRBD1. CDR3 size: 17 residues. V lost 3 bases, J lost 3 bases, and 11 bases stayed unmatched. Looked up from germline, CDR1 is LGHNA and CDR2 is YNFKEQ. This CDR3 reads CASSHGQASTFNQPQHF. The CDR3 DNA follows: TGTGCCAGCAGCCACGGACAGGCCAGCACCTTCAATCAGCCCCAGCATTTT.

To note about this clonotype: At one end the junction does not follow the germline gene, possibly because of a read error. The chain is built from TRBV6-5 and TRBJ2-1, with D perhaps TRBD1 (6 bases). The CDR3 covers 16 residues. Per germline, CDR1 MNHEY and CDR2 SVGAGI. This chain's CDR3 is CASSQIWGLSYNEQLF. The CDR3, as DNA: TGTGCCAGCAGCCAGATATGGGGGCTTAGCTACAATGAGCAGCTCTTC.

The V call is TRBV7-2, the J call TRBJ1-1, with 9 bases matching TRBD1. Germline V CDR1 and CDR2: SGHTA, FQGNSA. There are 18 residues in the CDR3. The V and J ends lost 2 bases and 5 bases, in that order; junction bases with no gene match: 15. CDR3 DNA sequence: TGTGCCAGCAGCTTACGCGCCGGGGACAGGGTGAGTCAAACTGAAGCTTTCTTT. Amino acid sequence: CASSLRAGDRVSQTEAFF.

This chain links TRBV20-1 with TRBJ2-2; 7 bases match TRBD1. The germline gives CDR1 DFQATT, CDR2 SNEGSKA (reference sequence). After removal of 6 bases from V and 3 bases from J, the junction contained 7 bases not matched to a gene. CDR3 length: 14 amino acids. The CDR3 nucleotides read TGCAGTGCCGGATCGGGACAGTACACCGGGGAGCTGTTTTTT. Translated: CSAGSGQYTGELFF.

This clonotype showed up just a few times. The gene calls are TRBV5-1 and TRBJ2-1; D is perhaps TRBD1 or TRBD2 (5 bases each). CDR1 is SGHRS, CDR2 YFSETQ, per germline. Deletions cut 4 bases from V and 10 bases from J, with 18 bases between. This CDR3 is 14 amino acids long. CDR3 sequence (DNA): TGCGCCAGCAGCACACAACTCACCGGGGCGGAGCAGTTCTTC. It specifies CASSTQLTGAEQFF.

The chain employs TRBV4-2 and TRBJ1-5; 9 nucleotides match TRBD1. The CDR3 covers 15 residues. V trimming: 1 base; J trimming: 6 bases; junction bases outside the gene matches: 4. Germline CDR1 LGHNA, CDR2 YNFKEQ. The DNA of the CDR3 is TGTGCCAGCAGCCAAGGGGACAGGGAAGCTCAGCCCCAGCATTTT. This gives the protein CASSQGDREAQPQHF.

A few counts support this clonotype. The CDR3 sequence: CAIRQNTGELFF. CDR3 nucleotides: TGTGCCATCCGCCAGAACACCGGGGAGCTGTTTTTT. This sequence joins TRBV10-3 and TRBJ2-2; D remains unclear. Per the germline V gene, CDR1 is ENHRY and CDR2 is SYGVKD. CDR3 length equals 12 residues. Trimming took 8 bases from V and 1 from J, leaving 5 bases between them.

V is TRBV20-1 and J is TRBJ2-7; 7 bases agree with TRBD1. Germline CDR1 and CDR2: DFQATT and SNEGSKA (reference sequence). J gave up 2 bases and V 4 bases, and 2 bases lay outside the gene matches. The CDR3 totals 12 residues. CDR3 protein: CSATGTAYEQYF. CDR3 sequence (DNA): TGCAGTGCTACCGGGACAGCCTACGAGCAGTACTTC.

This clonotype was observed a few times. This chain links TRBV29-1 with TRBJ1-2; D ambiguous. Per the germline V gene, CDR1 is SQVTM and CDR2 is ANQGSEA. There are 12 residues in the CDR3. V dropped 2 bases and J dropped 3 bases, with 7 bases sitting between them. In DNA, the CDR3 is TGCAGCGTTGAAAGTCGGCACTATGGCTACACCTTC. Its translation: CSVESRHYGYTF.

The chain links TRBV4-2 to TRBJ2-1; D gene uncertain. The CDR3 totals 12 residues. V was pared by 4 bases and J by 6 bases, with 7 bases between. Looked up from germline, CDR1 is LGHNA and CDR2 is YNFKEQ. Here the CDR3 DNA reads TGTGCCAGCAGCCGGGTAGGCAATGAGCAGTTCTTC. Encoded protein: CASSRVGNEQFF.

The chain combines TRBV20-1 with TRBJ2-5, with 8 bases aligning to TRBD2. The tail of the sequence fits TRBJ2-1 better, so the J call may be wrong. CDR3 length: 15 amino acids. CDR1 DFQATT and CDR2 SNEGSKA come from the germline V gene (reference sequence). CDR3 loop: CSASMAGGLRNEQFF. CDR3 DNA sequence: TGCAGTGCTAGTATGGCGGGGGGTCTGCGGAATGAGCAGTTCTTC.

In its sample, this clonotype was seen a few times. The J gene is TRBJ2-5, the V gene TRBV6-6; 8 nucleotides agree with TRBD2. The J call may be mistaken, given a closer DNA end match to TRBJ2-7. The CDR3 is 15 residues long. CDR1 MNHNY and CDR2 SVGAGI come from the germline V gene (reference sequence). The CDR3 DNA follows: TGTGCCAGCAGTTATCTAACTAGCGGACCCTACGAGCAGTACTTC. It is translated as CASSYLTSGPYEQYF.

This rearrangement joins TRBV20-1 to TRBJ1-2; 9 bases line up with TRBD1. CDR3 length: 13 residues. Germline lookup yields CDR1 DFQATT and CDR2 SNEGSKA (reference sequence). With V trimmed by 7 bases and J by 8 bases, 11 bases remained unmatched. CDR3 in DNA: TGCAGTGTTCAGACAGGGGGATCTGGAGGCTACACCTTC. Its translation: CSVQTGGSGGYTF.

The genes are TRBV7-2 and TRBJ1-1; D is uncertain. The V end lost 0 bases, the J end lost 1 base, and 6 bases lay between the germline ends. This CDR3 comprises 14 residues. The germline CDR1 and CDR2 sequences are SGHTA and FQGNSA. The CDR3 sequence: CASSLAFGNTEAFF. The CDR3 region has the DNA TGTGCCAGCAGCTTAGCATTCGGGAACACTGAAGCTTTCTTT.

A note on this clonotype: In this CDR3 the conserved last residue, phenylalanine or tryptophan, is missing, so a read error is likely. V usage is TRBV5-1 and J usage is TRBJ2-5; TRBD2 aligns across 7 bases. The end of the DNA aligns better with TRBJ2-1, so the J call may be wrong. The V gene's germline CDR1 is SGHRS and CDR2 YFSETQ. The CDR3 runs 16 residues. The CDR3 DNA reads as TGCGCCAGCAGCTTGGTCCCTAGCGGACAATACAATGAGCAGTTCCTC. Its protein is CASSLVPSGQYNEQFL.

The V gene is TRBV6-5, the J gene TRBJ1-6, with unresolved D. The V gene lost 6 bases and the J gene lost 6 bases, with 12 bases spanning the gap. The CDR3 contains 14 residues. The germline gives CDR1 MNHEY, CDR2 SVGAGI. The CDR3 is CASSRLSLNSPLHF. The DNA of the CDR3 is TGTGCCAGCAGCAGACTGTCCCTTAATTCACCCCTCCACTTT.